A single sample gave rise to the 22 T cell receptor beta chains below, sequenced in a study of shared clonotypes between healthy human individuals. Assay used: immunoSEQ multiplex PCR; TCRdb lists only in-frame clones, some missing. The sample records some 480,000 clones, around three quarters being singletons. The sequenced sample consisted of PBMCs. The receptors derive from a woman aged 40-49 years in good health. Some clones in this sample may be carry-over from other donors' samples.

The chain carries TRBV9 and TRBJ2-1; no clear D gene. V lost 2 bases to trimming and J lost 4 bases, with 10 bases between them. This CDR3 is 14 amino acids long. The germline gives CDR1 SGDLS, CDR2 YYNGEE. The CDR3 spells CASSVSASYNEQFF. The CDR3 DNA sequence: TGTGCCAGCAGCGTTAGTGCCTCTTACAATGAGCAGTTCTTC.

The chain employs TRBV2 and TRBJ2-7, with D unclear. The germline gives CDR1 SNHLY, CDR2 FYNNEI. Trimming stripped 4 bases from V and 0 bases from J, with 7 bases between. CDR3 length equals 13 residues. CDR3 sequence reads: CASSGGTSYEQYF. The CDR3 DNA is TGTGCCAGCAGTGGGGGAACCTCCTACGAGCAGTACTTC.

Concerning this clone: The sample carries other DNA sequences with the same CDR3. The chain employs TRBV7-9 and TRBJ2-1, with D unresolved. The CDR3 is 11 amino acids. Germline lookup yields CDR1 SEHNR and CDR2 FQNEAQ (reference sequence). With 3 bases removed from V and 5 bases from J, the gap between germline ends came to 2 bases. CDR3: CASSLNNEQFF. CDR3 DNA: TGTGCCAGCAGCTTGAACAATGAGCAGTTCTTC.

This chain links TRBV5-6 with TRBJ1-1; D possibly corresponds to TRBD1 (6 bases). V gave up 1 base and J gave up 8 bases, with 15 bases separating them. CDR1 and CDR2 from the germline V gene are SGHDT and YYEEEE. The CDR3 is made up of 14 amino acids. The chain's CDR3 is CASSLWGQVVEAFF. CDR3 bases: TGTGCCAGCAGCTTGTGGGGGCAGGTGGTGGAAGCTTTCTTT.

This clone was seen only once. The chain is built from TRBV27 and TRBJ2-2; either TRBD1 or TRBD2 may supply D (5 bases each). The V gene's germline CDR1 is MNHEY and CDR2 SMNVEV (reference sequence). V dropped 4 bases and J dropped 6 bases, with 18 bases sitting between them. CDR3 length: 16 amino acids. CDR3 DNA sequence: TGTGCCAGCAGTTCAAACCTCGAGGGGCGGGCCGGGGAGCTGTTTTTT. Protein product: CASSSNLEGRAGELFF.

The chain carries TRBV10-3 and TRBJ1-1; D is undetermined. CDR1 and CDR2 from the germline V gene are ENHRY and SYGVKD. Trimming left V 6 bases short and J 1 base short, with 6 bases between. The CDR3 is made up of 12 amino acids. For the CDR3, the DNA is TGTGCCATCAGCTCGGGGAACACTGAAGCTTTCTTT. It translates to CAISSGNTEAFF.

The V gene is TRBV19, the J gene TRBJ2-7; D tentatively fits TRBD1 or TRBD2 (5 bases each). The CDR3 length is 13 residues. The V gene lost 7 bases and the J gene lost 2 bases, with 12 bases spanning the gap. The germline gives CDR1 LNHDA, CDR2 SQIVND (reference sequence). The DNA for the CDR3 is TGTGCCAGTACCCCGGGACGGACCTACGAGCAGTACTTC. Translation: CASTPGRTYEQYF.

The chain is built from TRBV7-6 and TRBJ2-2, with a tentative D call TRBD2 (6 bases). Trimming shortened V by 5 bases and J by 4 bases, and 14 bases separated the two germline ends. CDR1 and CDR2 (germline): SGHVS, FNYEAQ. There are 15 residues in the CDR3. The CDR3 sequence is CASSPGKAGTGELFF. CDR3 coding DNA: TGTGCCAGCAGCCCCGGAAAAGCGGGCACCGGGGAGCTGTTTTTT.

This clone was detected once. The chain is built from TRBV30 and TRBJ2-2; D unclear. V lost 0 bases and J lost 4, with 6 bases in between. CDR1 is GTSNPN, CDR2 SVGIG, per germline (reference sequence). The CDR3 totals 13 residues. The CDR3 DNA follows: TGTGCCTGGAGTGTTGAGTTCACCGGGGAGCTGTTTTTT. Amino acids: CAWSVEFTGELFF.

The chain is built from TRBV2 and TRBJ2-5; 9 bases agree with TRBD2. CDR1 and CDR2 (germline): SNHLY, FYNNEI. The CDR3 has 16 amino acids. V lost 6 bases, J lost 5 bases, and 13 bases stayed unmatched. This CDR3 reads CASRVWASGNGETQYF. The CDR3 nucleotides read TGTGCCAGCAGGGTCTGGGCTAGCGGGAATGGGGAGACCCAGTACTTC. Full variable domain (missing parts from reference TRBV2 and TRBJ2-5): EPEVTQTPSHQVTQMGQEVILRCVPISNHLYFYWYRQILGQKVEFLVSFYNNEISEKSEIFDDQFSVERPDGSNFTLKIRSTKLEDSAMYFCASRVWASGNGETQYFGPGTRLLVL.

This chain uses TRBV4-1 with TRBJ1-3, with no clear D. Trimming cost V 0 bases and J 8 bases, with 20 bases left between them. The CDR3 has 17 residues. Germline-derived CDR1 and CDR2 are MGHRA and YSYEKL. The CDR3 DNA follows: TGCGCCAGCAGCCAAGATCAAGGTCCCCTCGGAATGGACACCATATATTTT. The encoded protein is CASSQDQGPLGMDTIYF.

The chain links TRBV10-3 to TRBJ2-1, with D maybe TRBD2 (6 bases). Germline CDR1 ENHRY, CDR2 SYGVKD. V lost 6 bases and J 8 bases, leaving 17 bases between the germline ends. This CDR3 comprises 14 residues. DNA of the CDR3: TGTGCCATCAGGTCCGGGGCATCGGGGGATGAGCAGTTCTTC. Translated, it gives CAIRSGASGDEQFF.

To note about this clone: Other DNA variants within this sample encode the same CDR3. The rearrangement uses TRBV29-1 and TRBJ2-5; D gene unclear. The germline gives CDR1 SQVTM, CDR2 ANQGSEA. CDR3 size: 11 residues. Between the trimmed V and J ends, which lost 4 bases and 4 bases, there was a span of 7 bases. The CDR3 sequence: CSVGGAETQYF. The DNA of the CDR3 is TGCAGCGTTGGAGGCGCAGAGACCCAGTACTTC.

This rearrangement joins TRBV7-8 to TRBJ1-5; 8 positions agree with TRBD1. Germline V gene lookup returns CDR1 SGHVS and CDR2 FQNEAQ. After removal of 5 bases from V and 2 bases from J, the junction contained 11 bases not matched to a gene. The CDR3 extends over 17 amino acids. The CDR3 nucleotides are TGTGCCAGCAGCACAACAGGGGGGGGAGGGGGCAATCAGCCCCAGCATTTT. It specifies CASSTTGGGGGNQPQHF.

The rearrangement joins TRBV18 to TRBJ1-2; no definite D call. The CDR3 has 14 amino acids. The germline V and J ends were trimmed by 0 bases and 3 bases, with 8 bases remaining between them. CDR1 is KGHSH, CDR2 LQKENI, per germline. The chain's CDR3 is CASSPPARYYGYTF. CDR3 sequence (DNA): TGTGCCAGCTCACCACCGGCTAGGTACTATGGCTACACCTTC.

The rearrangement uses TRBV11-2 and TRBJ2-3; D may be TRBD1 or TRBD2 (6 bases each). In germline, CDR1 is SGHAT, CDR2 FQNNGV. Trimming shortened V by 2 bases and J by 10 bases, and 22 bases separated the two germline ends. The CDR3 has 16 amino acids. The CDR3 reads CASSLKGGLATRAQYF. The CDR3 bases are TGTGCCAGCAGCTTAAAGGGGGGTCTAGCGACACGGGCGCAGTATTTT.

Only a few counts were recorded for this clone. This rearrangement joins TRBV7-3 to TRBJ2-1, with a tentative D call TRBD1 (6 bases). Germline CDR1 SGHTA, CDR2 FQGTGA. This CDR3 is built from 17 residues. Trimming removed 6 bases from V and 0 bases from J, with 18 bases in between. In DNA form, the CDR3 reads TGTGCCAGCAGTACCAGTTCCTCGGACAGCTCCTACAATGAGCAGTTCTTC. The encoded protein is CASSTSSSDSSYNEQFF.

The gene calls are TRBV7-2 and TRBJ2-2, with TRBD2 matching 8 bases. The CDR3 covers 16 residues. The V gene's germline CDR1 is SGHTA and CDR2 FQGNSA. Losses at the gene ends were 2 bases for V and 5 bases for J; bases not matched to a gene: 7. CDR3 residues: CASSLFPSGPTGELFF. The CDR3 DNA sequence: TGTGCCAGCAGCTTATTTCCTAGCGGGCCTACCGGGGAGCTGTTTTTT.

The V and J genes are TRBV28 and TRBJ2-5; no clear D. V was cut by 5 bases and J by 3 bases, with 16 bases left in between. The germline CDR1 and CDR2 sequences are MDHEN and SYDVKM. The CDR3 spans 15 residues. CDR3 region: CASSAAAPTKETQYF. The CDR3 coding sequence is TGTGCCAGCAGTGCTGCAGCCCCCACAAAAGAGACCCAGTACTTC.

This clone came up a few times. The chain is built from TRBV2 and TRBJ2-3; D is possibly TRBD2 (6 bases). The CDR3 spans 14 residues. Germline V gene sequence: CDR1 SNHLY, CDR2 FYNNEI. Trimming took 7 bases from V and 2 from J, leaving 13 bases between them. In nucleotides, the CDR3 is TGTGCCAGCATGGGCGGGATTATCACAGATACGCAGTATTTT. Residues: CASMGGIITDTQYF.

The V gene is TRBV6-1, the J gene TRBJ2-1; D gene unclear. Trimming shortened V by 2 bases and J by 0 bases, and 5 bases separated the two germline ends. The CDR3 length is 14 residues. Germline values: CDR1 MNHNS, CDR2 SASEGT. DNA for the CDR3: TGTGCCAGCAGTGAACAAGGCTCCTACAATGAGCAGTTCTTC. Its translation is CASSEQGSYNEQFF.

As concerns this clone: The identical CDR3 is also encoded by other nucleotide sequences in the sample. The CDR3 coding sequence is TGCGCCAGCAGCTTGGAGGGCAGGGGTGAGACCCAGTACTTC. Its translation is CASSLEGRGETQYF. The V call is TRBV5-1, the J call TRBJ2-5; possible D gene TRBD1, 6 bases. The CDR3 length is 14 residues. Deletions cut 0 bases from V and 5 bases from J, with 11 bases between. The germline CDR1 and CDR2 sequences are SGHRS and YFSETQ.